The 2 T cell receptor beta chains listed next were all sequenced from one sample in a study of cytomegalovirus exposure and HLA in healthy donors. The PCR used 60 Vbeta and 13 Jbeta primers. TCRdb's table, derived via immunoSEQ multiplex PCR, lists solely in-frame clones and lacks some. The sample has more than 150,000 clones, less than 90% seen once. The sequenced sample was PBMCs. These receptors were obtained from a girl aged 5-17 years in good health and CMV-seropositive.

The chain employs TRBV6-5 and TRBJ2-7; D uncertain. Germline-derived CDR1 and CDR2 are MNHEY and SVGAGI. V lost 6 bases and J 1 base, leaving 10 bases between the germline ends. The CDR3 runs to 13 residues. This CDR3 reads CASRRLGSYEQYF. The CDR3 DNA sequence: TGTGCCAGCAGGAGACTGGGTTCCTACGAGCAGTACTTC.

This chain links TRBV6-5 with TRBJ1-5; D is possibly TRBD1 (6 bases). The V gene's germline CDR1 is MNHEY and CDR2 SVGAGI. This CDR3 spans 14 amino acids. Deletions cut 5 bases from V and 4 bases from J, with 12 bases between. The CDR3 DNA reads as TGTGCCAGCAGTGAGCAACAGGGAAATCAGCCCCAGCATTTT. Its protein is CASSEQQGNQPQHF.